These 16 T cell receptor beta chains originate from one sample sequenced in a study of cytomegalovirus exposure and HLA in healthy donors. With 60 Vbeta and 13 Jbeta primers, the PCR was carried out. Method: immunoSEQ multiplex PCR; TCRdb's copy keeps in-frame clones and lacks some. The sample has under 150,000 clones; about 79% are singletons. Source material: PBMCs. These TCRs come from a man aged 35 to 55 in good health and CMV-seropositive.

This chain connects TRBV7-3 to TRBJ2-5; D remains ambiguous. The CDR3 covers 14 residues. Germline CDR1 SGHTA, CDR2 FQGTGA. V lost 2 bases, J lost 1 base, and 8 bases lay in between. Here the CDR3 reads CASSLAGSQETQYF. Here the CDR3 DNA reads TGTGCCAGCAGCTTAGCAGGCAGCCAAGAGACCCAGTACTTC.

The chain links TRBV18 to TRBJ2-2, with 9 positions matching TRBD2. The V gene end was trimmed by 4 bases and the J gene end by 6 bases; junction bases not matched to a gene: 6. This CDR3 has 15 residues. Per germline, CDR1 KGHSH and CDR2 LQKENI. CDR3 in DNA: TGTGCCAGCTCACGCAGGACTAGCGTGCCCGGGGAGCTGTTTTTT. This sequence encodes CASSRRTSVPGELFF.

A few counts support this clone. The chain joins TRBV5-1 to TRBJ2-1, with 8 bases identical to TRBD2. V was clipped by 2 bases and J by 7 bases; unmatched bases: 5. The CDR3 consists of 14 residues. Germline CDR1 reads SGHRS; CDR2 reads YFSETQ. The CDR3 region is CASSLSGSWNEQFF. In nucleotides, the CDR3 is TGCGCCAGCAGCTTAAGCGGGAGCTGGAATGAGCAGTTCTTC.

J is TRBJ2-1 and V is TRBV4-3, with D maybe TRBD1 (5 bases). The V gene lost 4 bases and the J gene lost 4 bases, with 23 bases spanning the gap. The CDR3 is made up of 18 amino acids. CDR1 and CDR2 (germline): LGHNA, YSLEER. CDR3 in DNA: TGCGCCAGCAGCCTTTACCCGACAGACCAACGAACGTACAATGAGCAGTTCTTC. It specifies CASSLYPTDQRTYNEQFF.

This clone was found once. This chain connects TRBV5-4 to TRBJ2-3, with 7 bases aligning to TRBD1. CDR1 and CDR2 from the germline V gene are SGHNT and YYREEE (reference sequence). V was pared by 1 base and J by 6 bases, with 8 bases of the junction left unmatched. CDR3 size: 15 residues. The CDR3 protein is CASSLSGQVRDTQYF. CDR3 nucleotide sequence: TGTGCCAGCAGCTTGTCCGGACAGGTGAGGGATACGCAGTATTTT.

The V and J genes are TRBV19 and TRBJ1-2, with D uncertain. The CDR3 loop spans 14 amino acids. Germline V gene data show CDR1 as LNHDA and CDR2 as SQIVND (reference sequence). The V and J ends lost 2 bases and 5 bases respectively, with 12 bases between them. The DNA of the CDR3 is TGTGCCAGTAGTATAAACATGGGCCATTATGGCTACACCTTC. As protein: CASSINMGHYGYTF.

The V gene is TRBV7-9, the J gene TRBJ2-2, with 10 positions matching TRBD2. The CDR3 spans 17 residues. Germline V CDR1 and CDR2: SEHNR, FQNEAQ (reference sequence). Trimming removed 7 bases from V and 4 bases from J; junction bases left unmatched: 12. CDR3 sequence reads: CASINLAGELGTGELFF. CDR3 DNA: TGTGCCAGCATCAACCTAGCGGGGGAGTTGGGCACCGGGGAGCTGTTTTTT.

The chain links TRBV29-1 to TRBJ2-1, with 8 bases lining up with TRBD1. The V gene's germline CDR1 is SQVTM and CDR2 ANQGSEA. The CDR3 sequence is 14 residues long. V trimming: 6 bases; J trimming: 4 bases; junction bases outside the gene matches: 8. The CDR3 sequence: CSVLYRTGYNEQFF. The CDR3 DNA sequence: TGCAGCGTACTGTATAGGACAGGGTACAATGAGCAGTTCTTC.

The chain uses TRBV5-1 and TRBJ2-5; 8 bases are a match to TRBD1. The CDR3 spans 14 residues. Germline CDR1 reads SGHRS; CDR2 reads YFSETQ. J gave up 4 bases and V 6 bases, and 8 bases lay outside the gene matches. The CDR3 is CASNPGQEGETQYF. The DNA of the CDR3 is TGCGCCAGCAACCCGGGACAGGAGGGAGAGACCCAGTACTTC.

This clone was observed a few times. The rearrangement joins TRBV12-5 to TRBJ2-5; TRBD1 aligns across 9 bases. CDR1 and CDR2 from the germline V gene are LGHNT and FRNRAP. Germline trimming cut 6 bases from V and 4 bases from J; bases unmatched to any gene: 15. The CDR3 is made up of 17 amino acids. The CDR3 spells CASGVTGTGTGGETQYF. As DNA, the CDR3 is TGTGCTAGTGGGGTAACCGGGACAGGGACGGGGGGAGAGACCCAGTACTTC.

V is TRBV9 and J is TRBJ2-3; 9 nucleotides line up with TRBD2. The CDR3 length is 16 residues. CDR1 and CDR2 from the germline V gene are SGDLS and YYNGEE. Unmatched junction bases numbered 7, after V lost 2 bases and J lost 3 bases. The CDR3 sequence: CASSVWAGGPTDTQYF. The CDR3 coding sequence is TGTGCCAGCAGCGTTTGGGCGGGGGGGCCTACAGATACGCAGTATTTT.

V gene TRBV2 combines with J gene TRBJ1-5; 7 nucleotides agree with TRBD1. The CDR3 is 14 amino acids. Germline assignment: CDR1 SNHLY and CDR2 FYNNEI. V trimming: 4 bases; J trimming: 7 bases; junction bases outside the gene matches: 7. The CDR3 protein is CASSARGMDQPQHF. For the CDR3, the DNA is TGTGCCAGCAGTGCCAGGGGGATGGACCAGCCCCAGCATTTT.

This clone was observed a few times. The CDR3 is CASSSRGLFSGETQYF. CDR3 nucleotides: TGTGCCAGCAGTTCCAGGGGGCTCTTTTCGGGAGAGACCCAGTACTTC. The chain has TRBV6-5 and TRBJ2-5, with 8 bases matching TRBD1. CDR3 size: 16 residues. J lost 4 bases, V lost 4 bases, and 11 bases had no gene match. Germline assignment: CDR1 MNHEY and CDR2 SVGAGI.

The chain has TRBV2 and TRBJ2-3, with TRBD2 identical over 13 bases. V was pared by 6 bases and J by 0 bases, with 3 bases of the junction left unmatched. CDR3 length equals 16 residues. Germline CDR1 reads SNHLY; CDR2 reads FYNNEI. CDR3: CASSATSGRSTDTQYF. The CDR3 DNA reads as TGTGCCAGCAGCGCGACTAGCGGGAGGAGCACAGATACGCAGTATTTT.

This chain connects TRBV7-2 to TRBJ1-2, with D possibly being TRBD1 (6 bases). The CDR3 totals 14 residues. The V end lost 1 base, the J end lost 4 bases, and 10 bases lay between the germline ends. Germline-derived CDR1 and CDR2 are SGHTA and FQGNSA. This CDR3 is CASSLGDRTYGYTF. For the CDR3, the DNA is TGTGCCAGCAGCTTAGGTGACAGGACCTATGGCTACACCTTC.

V is TRBV5-1 and J is TRBJ2-5; D not certain. Germline values: CDR1 SGHRS, CDR2 YFSETQ. V was cut by 1 base and J by 2 bases, with 6 bases left in between. The CDR3 has 13 amino acids. The CDR3 loop is CASSLFQQETQYF. The CDR3 DNA sequence: TGCGCCAGCAGCTTGTTTCAGCAAGAGACCCAGTACTTC. Looking up the rest from reference TRBV5-1 and TRBJ2-5 gives the full variable domain: KAGVTQTPRYLIKTRGQQVTLSCSPISGHRSVSWYQQTPGQGLQFLFEYFSETQRNKGNFPGRFSGRQFSNSRSEMNVSTLELGDSALYLCASSLFQQETQYFGPGTRLLVL.